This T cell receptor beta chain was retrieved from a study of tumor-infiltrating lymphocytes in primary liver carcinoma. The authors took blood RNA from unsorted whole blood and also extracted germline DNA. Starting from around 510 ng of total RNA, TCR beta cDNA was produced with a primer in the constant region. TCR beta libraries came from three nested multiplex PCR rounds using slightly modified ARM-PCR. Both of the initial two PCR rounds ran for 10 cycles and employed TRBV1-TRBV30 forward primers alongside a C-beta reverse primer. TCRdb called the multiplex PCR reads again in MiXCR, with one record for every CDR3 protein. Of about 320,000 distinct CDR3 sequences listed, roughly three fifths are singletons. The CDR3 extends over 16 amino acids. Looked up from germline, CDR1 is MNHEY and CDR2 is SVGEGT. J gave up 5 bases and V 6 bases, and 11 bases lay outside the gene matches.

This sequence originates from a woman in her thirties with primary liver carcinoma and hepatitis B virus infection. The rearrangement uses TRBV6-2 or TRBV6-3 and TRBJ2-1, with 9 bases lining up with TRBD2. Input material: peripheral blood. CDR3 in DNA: TGTGCCAGCAGAGGGGCTAGCGGGAAGGGAGACAATGAGCAGTTCTTC. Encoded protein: CASRGASGKGDNEQFF.